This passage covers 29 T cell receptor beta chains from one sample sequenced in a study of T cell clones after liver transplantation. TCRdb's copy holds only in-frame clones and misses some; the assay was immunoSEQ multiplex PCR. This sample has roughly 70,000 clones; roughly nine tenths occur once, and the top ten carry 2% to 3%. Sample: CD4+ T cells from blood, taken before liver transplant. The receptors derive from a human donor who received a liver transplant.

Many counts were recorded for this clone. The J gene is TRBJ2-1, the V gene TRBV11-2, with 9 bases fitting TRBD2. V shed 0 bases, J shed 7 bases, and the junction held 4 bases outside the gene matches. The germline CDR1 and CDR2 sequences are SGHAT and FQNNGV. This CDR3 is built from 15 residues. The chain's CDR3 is CASSLEGGRGNEQFF. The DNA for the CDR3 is TGTGCCAGCAGCTTAGAAGGCGGGAGGGGGAATGAGCAGTTCTTC.

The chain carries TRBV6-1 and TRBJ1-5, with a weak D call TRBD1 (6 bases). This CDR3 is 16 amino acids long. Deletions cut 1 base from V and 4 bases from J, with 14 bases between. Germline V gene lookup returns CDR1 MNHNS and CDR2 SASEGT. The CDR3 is CASSEGGPPYNQPQHF. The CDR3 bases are TGTGCCAGCAGTGAAGGGGGGCCCCCATATAATCAGCCCCAGCATTTT.

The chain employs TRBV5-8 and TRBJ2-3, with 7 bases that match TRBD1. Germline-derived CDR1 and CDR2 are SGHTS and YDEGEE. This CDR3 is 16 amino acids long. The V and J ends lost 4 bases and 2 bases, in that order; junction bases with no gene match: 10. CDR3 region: CASSPQGDPVTDTQYF. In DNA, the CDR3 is TGTGCCAGCAGCCCCCAGGGGGACCCTGTCACAGATACGCAGTATTTT. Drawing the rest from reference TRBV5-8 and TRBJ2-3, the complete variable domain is EAGVTQSPTHLIKTRGQQATLRCSPISGHTSVYWYQQALGLGLQFLLWYDEGEERNRGNFPPRFSGRQFPNYSSELNVNALELEDSALYLCASSPQGDPVTDTQYFGPGTRLTVL.

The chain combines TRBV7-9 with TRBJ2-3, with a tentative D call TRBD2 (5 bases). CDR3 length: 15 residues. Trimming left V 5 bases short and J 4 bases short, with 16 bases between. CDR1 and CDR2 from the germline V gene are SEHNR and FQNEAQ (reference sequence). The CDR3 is CASSAGPIRSDTQYF. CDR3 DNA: TGTGCCAGCAGCGCGGGTCCTATCAGGTCAGATACGCAGTATTTT.

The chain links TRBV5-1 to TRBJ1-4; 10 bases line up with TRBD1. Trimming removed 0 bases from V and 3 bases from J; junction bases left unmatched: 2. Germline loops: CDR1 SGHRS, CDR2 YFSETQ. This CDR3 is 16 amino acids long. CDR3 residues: CASSLGQGASNEKLFF. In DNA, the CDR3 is TGCGCCAGCAGCTTGGGACAGGGGGCGTCTAATGAAAAACTGTTTTTT.

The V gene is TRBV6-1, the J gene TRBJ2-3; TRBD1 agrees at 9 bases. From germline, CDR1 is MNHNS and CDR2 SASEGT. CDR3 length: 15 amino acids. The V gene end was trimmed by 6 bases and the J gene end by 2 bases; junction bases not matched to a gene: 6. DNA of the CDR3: TGTGCCAGCAGGGCTACAGGGGGCCTCACAGATACGCAGTATTTT. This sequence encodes CASRATGGLTDTQYF.

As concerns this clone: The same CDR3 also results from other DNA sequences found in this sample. Written as DNA, the CDR3 is TGTGCCTGGAGCCGGGACAGTGGCTCTGGAAACACCATATATTTT. Translated: CAWSRDSGSGNTIYF. V is TRBV30 and J is TRBJ1-3; TRBD1 matches at 7 bases. The germline gives CDR1 GTSNPN, CDR2 SVGIG (reference sequence). This CDR3 is built from 15 residues. V was pared by 3 bases and J by 0 bases, with 5 bases of the junction left unmatched.

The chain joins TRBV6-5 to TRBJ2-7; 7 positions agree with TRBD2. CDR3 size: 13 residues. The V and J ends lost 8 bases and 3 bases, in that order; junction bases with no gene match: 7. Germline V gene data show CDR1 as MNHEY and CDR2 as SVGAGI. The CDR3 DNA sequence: TGTGCCAGCGCCCCGGGGAGGGGCTACGAGCAGTACTTC. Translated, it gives CASAPGRGYEQYF.

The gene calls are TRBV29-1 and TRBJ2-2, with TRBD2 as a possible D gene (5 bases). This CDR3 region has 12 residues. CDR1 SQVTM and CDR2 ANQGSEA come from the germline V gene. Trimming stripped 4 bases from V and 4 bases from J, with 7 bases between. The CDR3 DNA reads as TGCAGCGTTGCGGAGGTCACCGGGGAGCTGTTTTTT. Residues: CSVAEVTGELFF.

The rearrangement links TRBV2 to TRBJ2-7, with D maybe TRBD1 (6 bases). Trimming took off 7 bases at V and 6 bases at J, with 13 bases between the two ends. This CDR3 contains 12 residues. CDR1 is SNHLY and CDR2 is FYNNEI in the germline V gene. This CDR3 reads CASNEGVSEQYF. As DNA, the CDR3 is TGTGCCAGCAATGAGGGGGTTTCCGAGCAGTACTTC.

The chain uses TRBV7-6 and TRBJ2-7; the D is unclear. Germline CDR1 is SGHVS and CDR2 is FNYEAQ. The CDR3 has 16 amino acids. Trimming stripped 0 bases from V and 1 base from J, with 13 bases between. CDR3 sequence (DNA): TGTGCCAGCAGCTTAGCAAGGAACGAGATGTCCTACGAGCAGTACTTC. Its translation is CASSLARNEMSYEQYF. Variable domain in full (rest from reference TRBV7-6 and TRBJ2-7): GAGVSQSPRYKVTKRGQDVALRCDPISGHVSLYWYRQALGQGPEFLTYFNYEAQQDKSGLPNDRFSAERPEGSISTLTIQRTEQRDSAMYRCASSLARNEMSYEQYFGPGTRLTVT.

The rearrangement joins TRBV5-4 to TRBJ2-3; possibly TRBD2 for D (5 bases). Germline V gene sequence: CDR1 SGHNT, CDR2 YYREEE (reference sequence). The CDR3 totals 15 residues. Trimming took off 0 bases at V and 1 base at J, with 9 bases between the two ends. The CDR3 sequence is CASSLDERGTDTQYF. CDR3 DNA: TGTGCCAGCAGCTTGGATGAGAGGGGCACAGATACGCAGTATTTT.

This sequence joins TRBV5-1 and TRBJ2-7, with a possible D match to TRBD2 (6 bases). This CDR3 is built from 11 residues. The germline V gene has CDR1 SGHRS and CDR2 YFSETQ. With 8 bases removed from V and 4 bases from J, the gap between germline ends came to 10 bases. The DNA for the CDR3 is TGCGCCAGTCGGGGGAATTACGAGCAGTACTTC. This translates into CASRGNYEQYF. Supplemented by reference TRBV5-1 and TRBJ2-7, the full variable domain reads KAGVTQTPRYLIKTRGQQVTLSCSPISGHRSVSWYQQTPGQGLQFLFEYFSETQRNKGNFPGRFSGRQFSNSRSEMNVSTLELGDSALYLCASRGNYEQYFGPGTRLTVT.

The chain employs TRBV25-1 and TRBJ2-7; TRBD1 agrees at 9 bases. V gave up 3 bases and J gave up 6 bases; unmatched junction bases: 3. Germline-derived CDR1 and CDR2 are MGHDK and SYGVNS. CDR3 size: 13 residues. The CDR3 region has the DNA TGTGCCAGCAGTGACCGGGACAGGGTCGAGCAGTACTTC. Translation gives CASSDRDRVEQYF.

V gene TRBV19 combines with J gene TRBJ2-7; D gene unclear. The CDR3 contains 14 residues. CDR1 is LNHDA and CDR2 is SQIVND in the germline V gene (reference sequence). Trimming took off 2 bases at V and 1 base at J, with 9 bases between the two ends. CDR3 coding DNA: TGTGCCAGTAGTATAAAGACCCTTTCCTACGAGCAGTACTTC. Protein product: CASSIKTLSYEQYF.

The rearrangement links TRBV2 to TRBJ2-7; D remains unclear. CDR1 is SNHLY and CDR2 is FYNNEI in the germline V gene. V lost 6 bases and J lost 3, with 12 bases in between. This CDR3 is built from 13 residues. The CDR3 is CASSGGRGYEQYF. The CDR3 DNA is TGTGCCAGCAGCGGCGGAAGAGGCTACGAGCAGTACTTC.

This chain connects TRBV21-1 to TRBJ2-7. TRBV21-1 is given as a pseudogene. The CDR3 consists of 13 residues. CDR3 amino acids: CASTSRHRDEQYF. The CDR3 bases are TGTGCCAGCACAAGCAGGCATAGGGACGAGCAGTACTTC.

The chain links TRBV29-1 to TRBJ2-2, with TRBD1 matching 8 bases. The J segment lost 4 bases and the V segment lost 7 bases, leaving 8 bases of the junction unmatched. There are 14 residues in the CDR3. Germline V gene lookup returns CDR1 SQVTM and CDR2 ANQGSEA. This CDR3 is CSALDRGTTGELFF. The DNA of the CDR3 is TGCAGCGCACTCGACAGGGGTACCACCGGGGAGCTGTTTTTT.

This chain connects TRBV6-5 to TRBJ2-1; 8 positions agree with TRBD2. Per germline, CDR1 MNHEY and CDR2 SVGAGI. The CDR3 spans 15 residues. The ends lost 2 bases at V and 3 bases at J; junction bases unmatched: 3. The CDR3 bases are TGTGCCAGCAGTTACCTACTAGCGGACTACAATGAGCAGTTCTTC. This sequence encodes CASSYLLADYNEQFF.

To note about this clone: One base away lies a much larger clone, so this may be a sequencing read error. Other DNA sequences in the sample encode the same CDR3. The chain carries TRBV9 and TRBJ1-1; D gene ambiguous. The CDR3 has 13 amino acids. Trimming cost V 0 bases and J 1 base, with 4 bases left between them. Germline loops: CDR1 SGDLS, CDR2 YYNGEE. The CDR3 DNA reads TGTGCCAGCAGCGTAGGGTCGAACACTGAAGCTTTCTTT. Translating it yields CASSVGSNTEAFF.

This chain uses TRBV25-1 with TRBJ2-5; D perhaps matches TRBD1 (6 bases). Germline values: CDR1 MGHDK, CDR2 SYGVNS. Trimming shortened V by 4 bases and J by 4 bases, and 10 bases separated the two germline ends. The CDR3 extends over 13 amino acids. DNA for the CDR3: TGTGCCAGCAGTGCACAGGGAACAGAGACCCAGTACTTC. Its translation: CASSAQGTETQYF.

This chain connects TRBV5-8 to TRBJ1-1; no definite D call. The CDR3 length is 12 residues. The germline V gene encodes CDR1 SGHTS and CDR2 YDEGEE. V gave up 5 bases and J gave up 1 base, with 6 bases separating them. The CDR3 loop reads CASSFPNTEAFF. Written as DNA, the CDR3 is TGTGCCAGCAGTTTCCCGAACACTGAAGCTTTCTTT.

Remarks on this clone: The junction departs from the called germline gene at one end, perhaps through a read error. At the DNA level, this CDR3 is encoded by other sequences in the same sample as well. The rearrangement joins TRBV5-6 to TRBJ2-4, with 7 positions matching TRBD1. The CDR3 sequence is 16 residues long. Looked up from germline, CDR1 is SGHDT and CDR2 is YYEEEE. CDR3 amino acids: CASSLDRGNIENIQYF. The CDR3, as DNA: TGTGCCAGCAGCTTGGACAGGGGTAATATCGAAAACATTCAGTACTTT.

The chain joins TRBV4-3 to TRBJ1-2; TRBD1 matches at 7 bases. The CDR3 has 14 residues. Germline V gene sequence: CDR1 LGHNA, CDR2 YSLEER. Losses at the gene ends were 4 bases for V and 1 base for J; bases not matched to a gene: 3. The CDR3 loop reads CASSPQGDNYGYTF. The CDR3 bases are TGCGCCAGCAGCCCCCAGGGGGATAACTATGGCTACACCTTC.

The CDR3 DNA sequence: TGTGCCAGCAGCCCAACAGGGGGCGCGAACACTGAAGCTTTCTTT. Its translation is CASSPTGGANTEAFF. This rearrangement joins TRBV7-2 to TRBJ1-1; 9 positions match TRBD1. J lost 1 base, V lost 5 bases, and 5 bases had no gene match. The CDR3 covers 15 residues. Germline lookup yields CDR1 SGHTA and CDR2 FQGNSA. Looking up the rest from reference TRBV7-2 and TRBJ1-1 gives the full variable domain: GAGVSQSPSNKVTEKGKDVELRCDPISGHTALYWYRQSLGQGLEFLIYFQGNSAPDKSGLPSDRFSAERTGGSVSTLTIQRTQQEDSAVYLCASSPTGGANTEAFFGQGTRLTVV.

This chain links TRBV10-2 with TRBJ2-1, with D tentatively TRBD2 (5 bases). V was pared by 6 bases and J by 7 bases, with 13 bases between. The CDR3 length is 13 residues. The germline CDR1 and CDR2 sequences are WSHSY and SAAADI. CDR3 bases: TGCGCCAGCAGGGACCCCGCGGGTAATGAGCAGTTCTTC. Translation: CASRDPAGNEQFF.

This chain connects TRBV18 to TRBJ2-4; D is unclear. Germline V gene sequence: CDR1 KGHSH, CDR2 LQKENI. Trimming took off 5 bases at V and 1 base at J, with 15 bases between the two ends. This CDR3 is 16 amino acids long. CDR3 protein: CASSSSGAPAKNIQYF. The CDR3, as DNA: TGTGCCAGCTCATCTTCAGGAGCACCTGCCAAAAACATTCAGTACTTC.

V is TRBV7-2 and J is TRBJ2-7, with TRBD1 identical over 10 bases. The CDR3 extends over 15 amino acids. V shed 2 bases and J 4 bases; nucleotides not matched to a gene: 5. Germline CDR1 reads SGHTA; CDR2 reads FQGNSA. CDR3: CASSLKGQGVYEQYF. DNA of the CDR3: TGTGCCAGCAGCTTAAAAGGACAGGGGGTGTACGAGCAGTACTTC.

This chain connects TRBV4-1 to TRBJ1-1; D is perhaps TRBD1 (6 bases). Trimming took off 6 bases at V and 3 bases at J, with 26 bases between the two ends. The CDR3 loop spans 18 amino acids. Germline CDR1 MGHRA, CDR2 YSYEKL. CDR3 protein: CASSPPPGQTRRYTEAFF. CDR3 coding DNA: TGCGCCAGCAGTCCCCCCCCTGGACAGACCCGCCGGTACACTGAAGCTTTCTTT.